This T cell receptor (beta chain) was documented in a study of long-term antiretroviral therapy in people with HIV. Sequencing relied on immunoSEQ assay v3.0, run at survey level. The repertoire was sequenced with immunoSEQ multiplex PCR; TCRdb's copy has only in-frame clones and lacks some. This sample has some 31,000 clones; approximately 95% occur once, and the top ten carry 7.5% to 9%. The CDR3 loop spans 14 amino acids. V was pared by 5 bases and J by 6 bases, with 6 bases of the junction left unmatched. From germline, CDR1 is MNHEY and CDR2 SMNVEV (reference sequence). The chain employs TRBV27 and TRBJ1-3; 8 bases fit TRBD1. The TCR comes from a man aged 25-45 years with HIV. The sequenced sample was unsorted PBMCs, obtained 5.3 years after starting antiretroviral therapy. The chain's CDR3 is CASSKQGGTNTIYF. The DNA of the CDR3 is TGTGCCAGCAGTAAACAGGGGGGGACAAACACCATATATTTT.